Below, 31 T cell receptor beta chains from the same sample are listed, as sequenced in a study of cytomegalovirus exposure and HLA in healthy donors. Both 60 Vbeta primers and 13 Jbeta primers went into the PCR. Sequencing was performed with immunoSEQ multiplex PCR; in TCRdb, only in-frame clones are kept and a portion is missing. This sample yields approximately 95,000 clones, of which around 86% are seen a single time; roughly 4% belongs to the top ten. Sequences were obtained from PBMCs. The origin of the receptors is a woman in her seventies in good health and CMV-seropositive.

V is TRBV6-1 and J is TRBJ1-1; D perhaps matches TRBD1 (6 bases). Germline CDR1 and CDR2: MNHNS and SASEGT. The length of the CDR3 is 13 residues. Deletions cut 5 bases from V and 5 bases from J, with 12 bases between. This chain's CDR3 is CASSFEGGTEAFF. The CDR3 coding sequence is TGTGCCAGCAGTTTTGAGGGGGGGACTGAAGCTTTCTTT.

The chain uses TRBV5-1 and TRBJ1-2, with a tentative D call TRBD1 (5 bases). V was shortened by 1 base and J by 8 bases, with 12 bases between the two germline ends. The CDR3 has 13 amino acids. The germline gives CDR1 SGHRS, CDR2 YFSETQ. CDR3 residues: CASSLKGEGGYTF. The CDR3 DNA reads TGCGCCAGCAGCTTGAAAGGGGAGGGCGGCTACACCTTC.

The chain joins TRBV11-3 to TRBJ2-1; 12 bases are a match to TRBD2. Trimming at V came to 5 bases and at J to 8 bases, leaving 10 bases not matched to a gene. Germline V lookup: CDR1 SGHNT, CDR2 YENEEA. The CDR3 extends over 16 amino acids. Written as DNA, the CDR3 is TGTGCCAGCAGCCATGCGGCTAGCGGGAGGGCCCATGAGCAGTTCTTC. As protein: CASSHAASGRAHEQFF.

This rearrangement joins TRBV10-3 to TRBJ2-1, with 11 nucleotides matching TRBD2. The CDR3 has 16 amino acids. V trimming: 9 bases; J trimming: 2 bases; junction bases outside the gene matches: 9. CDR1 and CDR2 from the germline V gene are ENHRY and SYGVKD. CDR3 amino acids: CAIGEGLAATYNEQFF. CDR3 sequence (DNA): TGTGCCATTGGGGAGGGACTAGCGGCCACCTACAATGAGCAGTTCTTC.

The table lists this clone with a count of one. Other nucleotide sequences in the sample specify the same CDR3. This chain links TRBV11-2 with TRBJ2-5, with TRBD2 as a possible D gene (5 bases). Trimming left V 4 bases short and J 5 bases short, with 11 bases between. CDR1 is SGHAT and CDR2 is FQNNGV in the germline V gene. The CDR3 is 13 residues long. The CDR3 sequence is CASSSGLGETQYF. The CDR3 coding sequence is TGTGCCAGCAGCTCGGGATTGGGGGAGACCCAGTACTTC.

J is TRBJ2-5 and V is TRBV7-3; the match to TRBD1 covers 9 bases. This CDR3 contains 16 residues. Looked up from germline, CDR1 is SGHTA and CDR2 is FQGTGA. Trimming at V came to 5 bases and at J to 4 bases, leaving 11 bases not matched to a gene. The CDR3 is CASSDSGTGRGETQYF. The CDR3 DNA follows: TGTGCCAGCAGCGACTCCGGGACAGGGAGAGGAGAGACCCAGTACTTC.

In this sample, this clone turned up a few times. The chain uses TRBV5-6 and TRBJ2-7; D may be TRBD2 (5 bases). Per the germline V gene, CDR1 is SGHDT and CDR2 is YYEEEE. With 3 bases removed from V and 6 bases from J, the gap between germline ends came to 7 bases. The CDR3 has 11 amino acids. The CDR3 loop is CASSYGGEQYF. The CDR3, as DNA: TGTGCCAGCAGCTATGGAGGCGAGCAGTACTTC.

The CDR3 loop is CSVAGGGYEQYF. Written as DNA, the CDR3 is TGCAGCGTTGCAGGGGGCGGTTACGAGCAGTACTTC. V gene TRBV29-1 combines with J gene TRBJ2-7, with 8 bases fitting TRBD1. From germline, CDR1 is SQVTM and CDR2 ANQGSEA. The ends lost 4 bases at V and 4 bases at J; junction bases unmatched: 3. This CDR3 has 12 amino acids.

The CDR3 bases are TGTGCCAGCAGTGGGGGGCTTACGAACACCGGGGAGCTGTTTTTT. Residues: CASSGGLTNTGELFF. This chain uses TRBV6-1 with TRBJ2-2, with D tentatively TRBD1 (6 bases). Germline V CDR1 and CDR2: MNHNS, SASEGT. This CDR3 is 15 amino acids long. The germline V and J ends were trimmed by 4 bases and 0 bases, with 9 bases remaining between them.

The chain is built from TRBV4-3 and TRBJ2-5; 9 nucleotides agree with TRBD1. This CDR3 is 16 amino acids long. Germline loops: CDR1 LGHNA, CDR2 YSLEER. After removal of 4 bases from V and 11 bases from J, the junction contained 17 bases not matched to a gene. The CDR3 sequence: CASSPSRTGALLRQYF. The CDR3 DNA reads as TGCGCCAGCAGCCCCAGCAGGACAGGGGCGCTTCTGAGGCAGTACTTC.

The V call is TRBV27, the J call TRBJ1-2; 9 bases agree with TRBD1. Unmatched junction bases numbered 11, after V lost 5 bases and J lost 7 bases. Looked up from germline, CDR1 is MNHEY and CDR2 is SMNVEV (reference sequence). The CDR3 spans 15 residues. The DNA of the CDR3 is TGTGCCAGCAGTCCACAGGGGGCAGGTTTTCGTGGCTACACCTTC. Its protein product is CASSPQGAGFRGYTF.

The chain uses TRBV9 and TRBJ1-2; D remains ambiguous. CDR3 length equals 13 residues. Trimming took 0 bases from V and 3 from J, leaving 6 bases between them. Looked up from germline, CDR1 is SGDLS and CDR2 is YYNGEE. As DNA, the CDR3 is TGTGCCAGCAGCGTAGCTGCGGACTATGGCTACACCTTC. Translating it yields CASSVAADYGYTF. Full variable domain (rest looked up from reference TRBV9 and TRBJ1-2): DSGVTQTPKHLITATGQRVTLRCSPRSGDLSVYWYQQSLDQGLQFLIQYYNGEERAKGNILERFSAQQFPDLHSELNLSSLELGDSALYFCASSVAADYGYTFGSGTRLTVV.

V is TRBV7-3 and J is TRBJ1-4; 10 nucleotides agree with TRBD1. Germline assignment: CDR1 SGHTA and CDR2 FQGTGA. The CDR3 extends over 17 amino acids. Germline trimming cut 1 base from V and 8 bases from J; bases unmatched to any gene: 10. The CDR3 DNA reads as TGTGCCAGCAGCTTAAAAGGAGGGACAGGGGTTTTGGAAAAACTGTTTTTT. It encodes CASSLKGGTGVLEKLFF.

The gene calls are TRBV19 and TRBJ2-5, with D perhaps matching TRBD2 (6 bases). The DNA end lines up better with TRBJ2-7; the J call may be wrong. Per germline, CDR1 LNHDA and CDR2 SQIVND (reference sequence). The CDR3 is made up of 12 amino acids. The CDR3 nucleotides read TGTGCCAGTAGTATTCGGGGAGGCGAGCAGTACTTC. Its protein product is CASSIRGGEQYF.

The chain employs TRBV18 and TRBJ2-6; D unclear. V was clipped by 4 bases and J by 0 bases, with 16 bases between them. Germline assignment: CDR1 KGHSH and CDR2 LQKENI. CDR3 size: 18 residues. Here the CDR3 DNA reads TGTGCCAGCTCACTCGTAGCCGAGGCGTCCTCTGGGGCCAACGTCCTGACTTTC. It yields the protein CASSLVAEASSGANVLTF.

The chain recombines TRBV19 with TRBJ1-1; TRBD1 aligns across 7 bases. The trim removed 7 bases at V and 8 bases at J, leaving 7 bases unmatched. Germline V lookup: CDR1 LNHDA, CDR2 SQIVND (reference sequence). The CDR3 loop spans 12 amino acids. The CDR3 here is CASTDRAGEAFF. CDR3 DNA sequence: TGTGCCAGTACAGACAGGGCCGGAGAAGCTTTCTTT.

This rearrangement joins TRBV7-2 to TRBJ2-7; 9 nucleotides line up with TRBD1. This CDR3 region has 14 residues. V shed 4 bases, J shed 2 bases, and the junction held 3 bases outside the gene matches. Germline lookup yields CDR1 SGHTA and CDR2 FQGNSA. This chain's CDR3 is CASSYGTGTYEQYF. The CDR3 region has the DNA TGTGCCAGCAGCTACGGGACAGGGACCTACGAGCAGTACTTC.

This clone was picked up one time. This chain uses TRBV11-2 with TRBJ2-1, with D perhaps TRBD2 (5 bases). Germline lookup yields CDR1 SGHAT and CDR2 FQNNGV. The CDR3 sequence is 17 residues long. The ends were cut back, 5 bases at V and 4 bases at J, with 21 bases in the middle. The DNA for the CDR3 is TGTGCCAGCAGCCCCCGTGAAAAAAGCGGTAAATACAATGAGCAGTTCTTC. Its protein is CASSPREKSGKYNEQFF.

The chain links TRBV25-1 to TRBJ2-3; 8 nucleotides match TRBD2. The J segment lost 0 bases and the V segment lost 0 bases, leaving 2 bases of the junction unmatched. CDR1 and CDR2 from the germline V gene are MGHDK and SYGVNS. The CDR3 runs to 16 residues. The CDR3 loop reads CASSEYGRASTDTQYF. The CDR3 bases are TGTGCCAGCAGTGAATACGGGAGGGCGAGCACAGATACGCAGTATTTT.

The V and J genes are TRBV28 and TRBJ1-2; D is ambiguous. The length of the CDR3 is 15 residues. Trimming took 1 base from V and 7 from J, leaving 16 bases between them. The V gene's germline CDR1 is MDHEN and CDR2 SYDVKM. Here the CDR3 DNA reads TGTGCCAGCAGTTTATATAGGTCCGGGAGCGGTGGCTACACCTTC. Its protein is CASSLYRSGSGGYTF.

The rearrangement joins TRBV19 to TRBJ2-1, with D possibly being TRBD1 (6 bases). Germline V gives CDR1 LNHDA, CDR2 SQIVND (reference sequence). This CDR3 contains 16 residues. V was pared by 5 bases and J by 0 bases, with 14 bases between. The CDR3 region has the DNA TGTGCCAGTAGTGCCCGGCAGGGGAGCTCCTACAATGAGCAGTTCTTC. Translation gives CASSARQGSSYNEQFF.

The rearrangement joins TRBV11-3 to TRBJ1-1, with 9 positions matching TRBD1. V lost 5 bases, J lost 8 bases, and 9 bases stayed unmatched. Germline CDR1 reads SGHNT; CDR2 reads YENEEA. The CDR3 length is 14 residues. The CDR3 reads CASSLRTGAREAFF. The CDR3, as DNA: TGTGCCAGCAGCCTCCGGACAGGGGCGCGGGAAGCTTTCTTT.

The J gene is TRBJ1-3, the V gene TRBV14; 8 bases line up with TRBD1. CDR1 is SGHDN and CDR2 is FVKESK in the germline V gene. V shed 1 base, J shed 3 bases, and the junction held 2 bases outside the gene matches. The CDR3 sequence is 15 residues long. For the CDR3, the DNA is TGTGCCAGCAGCCAAGGACAGGGGCATGGAAACACCATATATTTT. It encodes CASSQGQGHGNTIYF.

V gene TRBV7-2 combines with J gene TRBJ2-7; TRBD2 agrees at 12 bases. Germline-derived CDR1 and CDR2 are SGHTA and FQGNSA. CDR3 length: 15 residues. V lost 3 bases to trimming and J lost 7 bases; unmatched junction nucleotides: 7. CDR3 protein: CASSFGLAGLLEQYF. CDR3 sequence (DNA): TGTGCCAGCAGCTTCGGACTAGCGGGGCTTTTGGAGCAGTACTTC.

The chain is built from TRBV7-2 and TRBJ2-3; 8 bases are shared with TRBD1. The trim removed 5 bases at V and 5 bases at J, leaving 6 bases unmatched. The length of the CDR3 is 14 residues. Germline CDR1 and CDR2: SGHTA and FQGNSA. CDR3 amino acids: CASSRDRFEDTQYF. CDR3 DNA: TGTGCCAGCAGCAGGGACAGGTTCGAAGATACGCAGTATTTT. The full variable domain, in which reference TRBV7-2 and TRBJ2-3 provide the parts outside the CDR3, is GAGVSQSPSNKVTEKGKDVELRCDPISGHTALYWYRQSLGQGLEFLIYFQGNSAPDKSGLPSDRFSAERTGGSVSTLTIQRTQQEDSAVYLCASSRDRFEDTQYFGPGTRLTVL.

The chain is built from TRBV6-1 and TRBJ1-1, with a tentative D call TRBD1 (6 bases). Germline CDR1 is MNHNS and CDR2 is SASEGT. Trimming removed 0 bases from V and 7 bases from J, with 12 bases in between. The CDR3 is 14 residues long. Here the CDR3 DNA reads TGTGCCAGCAGTGAAGCGGGGGGGGCCTTTGAAGCTTTCTTT. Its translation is CASSEAGGAFEAFF.

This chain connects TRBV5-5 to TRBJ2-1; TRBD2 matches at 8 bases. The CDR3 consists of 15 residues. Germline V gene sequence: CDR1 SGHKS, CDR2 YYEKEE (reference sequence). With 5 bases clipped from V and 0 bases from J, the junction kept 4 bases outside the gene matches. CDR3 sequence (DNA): TGTGCCAGCAGTTCCGGGACTAGCTCCTACAATGAGCAGTTCTTC. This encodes CASSSGTSSYNEQFF. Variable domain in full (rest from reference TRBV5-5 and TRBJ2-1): DAGVTQSPTHLIKTRGQQVTLRCSPISGHKSVSWYQQVLGQGPQFIFQYYEKEERGRGNFPDRFSARQFPNYSSELNVNALLLGDSALYLCASSSGTSSYNEQFFGPGTRLTVL.

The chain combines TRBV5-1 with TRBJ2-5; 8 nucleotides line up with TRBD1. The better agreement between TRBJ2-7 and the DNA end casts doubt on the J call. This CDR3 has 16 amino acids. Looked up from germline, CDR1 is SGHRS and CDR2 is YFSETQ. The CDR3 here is CASSRNTGTGSYEQYF. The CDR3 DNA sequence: TGCGCCAGCAGCCGAAATACAGGGACAGGCTCCTACGAGCAGTACTTC.

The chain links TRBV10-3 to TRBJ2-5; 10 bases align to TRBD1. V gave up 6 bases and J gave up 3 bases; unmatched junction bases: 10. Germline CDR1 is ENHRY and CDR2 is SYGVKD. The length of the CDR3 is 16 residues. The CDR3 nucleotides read TGTGCCATCAGCACAATTGCCGGGACAGGGGAAGAGACCCAGTACTTC. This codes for CAISTIAGTGEETQYF.

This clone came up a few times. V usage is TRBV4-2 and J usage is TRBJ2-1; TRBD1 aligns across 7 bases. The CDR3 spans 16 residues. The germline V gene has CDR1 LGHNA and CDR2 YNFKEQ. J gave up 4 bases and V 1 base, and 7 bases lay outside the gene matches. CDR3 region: CASSQATGVRYNEQFF. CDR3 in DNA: TGTGCCAGCAGCCAAGCCACAGGGGTTAGATACAATGAGCAGTTCTTC.

The CDR3 sequence: CASSPTGYNEQFF. The DNA of the CDR3 is TGTGCCAGCAGCCCGACAGGGTACAATGAGCAGTTCTTC. The J gene is TRBJ2-1, the V gene TRBV6-5; 7 nucleotides agree with TRBD1. The CDR3 is 13 residues long. Germline lookup yields CDR1 MNHEY and CDR2 SVGAGI. With 6 bases clipped from V and 4 bases from J, the junction kept 3 bases outside the gene matches.